Listed below are T cell receptor beta chains from one sample, sequenced in a study of Ad26.COV2.S vaccination and SARS-CoV-2 variants. Measured with immunoSEQ multiplex PCR; TCRdb has only the in-frame clones, and not every one. The data show under 300,000 clones, 87% seen once. Material: peripheral blood, obtained in a trial of Ad26.COV2.S vaccine versus placebo. Every receptor here comes from a person aged 18 to 65 who received the Ad26.COV2.S COVID-19 vaccine or a placebo. The CDR3 runs from the conserved cysteine through the conserved F or W. The D gene is left open where the match is weak.

v_call: TRBV28; j_call: TRBJ1-5; d_call: TRBD1; cdr3_aa: CASSLQSGQDSNQPQHF
v_call: TRBV7-8; j_call: TRBJ2-3; d_call: -; cdr3_aa: CASSTGDTQYF
v_call: TRBV5-6; j_call: TRBJ2-1; d_call: TRBD1; cdr3_aa: CASSLEKGQLYNEQFF
v_call: TRBV6-5; j_call: TRBJ1-1; d_call: -; cdr3_aa: CASSYSRGWGTEAFF
v_call: TRBV11-2; j_call: TRBJ1-2; d_call: -; cdr3_aa: CASSSMSGEGYTF
v_call: TRBV10-3; j_call: TRBJ2-5; d_call: TRBD2; cdr3_aa: CAISEGAGGAETQYF
v_call: TRBV2; j_call: TRBJ2-4; d_call: -; cdr3_aa: CASRRSPAQNIQYF
v_call: TRBV10-3; j_call: TRBJ1-1; d_call: -; cdr3_aa: CAISDPKNTEAFF
v_call: TRBV4-1; j_call: TRBJ1-2; d_call: TRBD1; cdr3_aa: CASSQVLDREGYTF
v_call: TRBV9; j_call: TRBJ2-3; d_call: TRBD2; cdr3_aa: CASSSGGPGTDTQYF
v_call: TRBV5-1; j_call: TRBJ2-6; d_call: -; cdr3_aa: CASSFPSGQSNVLTF
v_call: TRBV4-3; j_call: TRBJ2-1; d_call: TRBD1; cdr3_aa: CASSRVTGRSYNEQFF
v_call: TRBV13; j_call: TRBJ2-5; d_call: -; cdr3_aa: CASSLGRDGQETQYF
v_call: TRBV2; j_call: TRBJ2-2; d_call: -; cdr3_aa: CASSEVGSNTGELFF
v_call: TRBV11-2; j_call: TRBJ2-1; d_call: -; cdr3_aa: CASSLDLRGLPYNEQFF
v_call: TRBV5-5; j_call: TRBJ2-7; d_call: TRBD1; cdr3_aa: CASSYPDRYEQYF
v_call: TRBV7-9; j_call: TRBJ1-1; d_call: -; cdr3_aa: CASSLADRMNTEAFF
v_call: TRBV19; j_call: TRBJ1-5; d_call: TRBD1; cdr3_aa: CASSSGTGLSAQHF
v_call: TRBV23-1; j_call: TRBJ1-1; d_call: -; cdr3_aa: CASISRTRRVRGTEAFF
v_call: TRBV5-1; j_call: TRBJ2-7; d_call: -; cdr3_aa: CASSFRGSDYEQYF
v_call: TRBV7-2; j_call: TRBJ1-2; d_call: -; cdr3_aa: CASSRGNVNYGYTF
v_call: TRBV7-6; j_call: TRBJ2-7; d_call: -; cdr3_aa: CASSLSPGPSSYEQYF
v_call: TRBV29-1; j_call: TRBJ2-1; d_call: -; cdr3_aa: CSVDSGLEFSYNEQFF
v_call: TRBV9; j_call: TRBJ2-2; d_call: TRBD2; cdr3_aa: CASSVSSGRTNTGELFF
v_call: TRBV6-5; j_call: TRBJ2-1; d_call: -; cdr3_aa: CASSYRAGEKNEQFF
v_call: TRBV5-4; j_call: TRBJ2-5; d_call: TRBD1; cdr3_aa: CASSLRQGVGETQYF
v_call: TRBV30; j_call: TRBJ2-3; d_call: TRBD2; cdr3_aa: CAWSVLGRADTQYF
v_call: TRBV27; j_call: TRBJ2-3; d_call: -; cdr3_aa: CASSTPPLGLRRDTQYF
v_call: TRBV9; j_call: TRBJ1-1; d_call: -; cdr3_aa: CASSPRGGKDTEAFF
v_call: TRBV11-2; j_call: TRBJ2-4; d_call: -; cdr3_aa: CASSLSLGAKNIQYF
v_call: TRBV9; j_call: TRBJ2-3; d_call: TRBD2; cdr3_aa: CASTRDYRGTDTQYF
v_call: TRBV7-2; j_call: TRBJ1-6; d_call: -; cdr3_aa: CASSPQGELSPLHF
v_call: TRBV14; j_call: TRBJ2-7; d_call: -; cdr3_aa: CASSQGPQQYF
v_call: TRBV20-1; j_call: TRBJ2-3; d_call: -; cdr3_aa: CSASMGTNTDTQYF
v_call: TRBV7-9; j_call: TRBJ1-2; d_call: -; cdr3_aa: CASSYPLAANYGYTF
v_call: TRBV6-1; j_call: TRBJ2-7; d_call: -; cdr3_aa: CASSEHRSAGPSPYEQYF
v_call: TRBV19; j_call: TRBJ2-3; d_call: -; cdr3_aa: CASSIENPGTQYF
v_call: TRBV27; j_call: TRBJ1-5; d_call: TRBD1; cdr3_aa: CASSSPGTGNQPQHF
v_call: TRBV10-3; j_call: TRBJ2-3; d_call: -; cdr3_aa: CAISPQQGFTDTQYF
v_call: TRBV5-4; j_call: TRBJ2-7; d_call: -; cdr3_aa: CASSSSGGADYEQYF
v_call: TRBV9; j_call: TRBJ2-3; d_call: TRBD2; cdr3_aa: CASSSSGLSTDTQYF
v_call: TRBV4-1; j_call: TRBJ2-7; d_call: TRBD1; cdr3_aa: CASSQPGQFREQYF
v_call: TRBV27; j_call: TRBJ2-1; d_call: -; cdr3_aa: CASSFRTAYNEQFF
v_call: TRBV11-2; j_call: TRBJ2-1; d_call: TRBD2; cdr3_aa: CASSLTSGVGNEQFF
v_call: TRBV5-1; j_call: TRBJ1-1; d_call: TRBD1; cdr3_aa: CASSWTGQGRTEAFF
v_call: TRBV19; j_call: TRBJ2-3; d_call: TRBD2; cdr3_aa: CASSISSSGGAMSDTQYF